Presented here are 20 T cell receptor beta chains from one specimen sequenced in a study of regulatory T cells in long-lasting Graves disease. For TCR beta, libraries came from iRepertoire HTBI primers and Arm-PCR of CDR3 regions. One entry per CDR3 protein results from TCRdb running MiXCR on the multiplex PCR reads. The table includes about 470,000 distinct CDR3 sequences, around 20% detected once. Sample time point: persistent/refractory GD, antithyroid drugs over 5 years with positive TRAb. TCR sequences were obtained from RNA taken from PBMCs. Specimen: peripheral blood mononuclear cells (PBMCs), collected when the disease was refractory, from a patient treated with antithyroid drugs. The source is a female donor with Graves disease.

This clonotype showed up many times. The V gene is TRBV12-3 or TRBV12-4, the J gene TRBJ1-2, with TRBD1 matching 9 bases. With 4 bases clipped from V and 5 bases from J, the junction kept 5 bases outside the gene matches. CDR3 length: 14 amino acids. CDR3 protein: CASSSQGARYGYTF. The CDR3, as DNA: TGTGCCAGCAGTTCACAGGGGGCGAGGTATGGCTACACCTTC.

The chain's CDR3 is CASKRQNTEAFF. The CDR3 bases are TGTGCCAGTAAGAGGCAGAACACTGAAGCTTTCTTT. The chain couples TRBV19 to TRBJ1-1, with unresolved D. The CDR3 contains 12 residues. CDR1 and CDR2 from the germline V gene are LNHDA and SQIVND (reference sequence). The V end was cut by 7 bases, the J end by 1 base, with 7 bases between.

The V call is TRBV4-2, the J call TRBJ1-4; D may be TRBD1 (5 bases). The CDR3 spans 15 residues. Trimming left V 5 bases short and J 6 bases short, with 16 bases between. Germline CDR1 LGHNA, CDR2 YNFKEQ. DNA for the CDR3: TGTGCCAGCAGCTACGCCATGGGGGGAGATGAAAAACTGTTTTTT. This codes for CASSYAMGGDEKLFF.

There are a few counts of this clonotype. The chain has TRBV19 and TRBJ1-5; 9 bases line up with TRBD1. Trimming cost V 7 bases and J 7 bases; bases outside gene matches: 11. This CDR3 is built from 15 residues. Germline CDR1 reads LNHDA; CDR2 reads SQIVND (reference sequence). In DNA, the CDR3 is TGTGCCAGTACCCTCAGGGGGGGGACAGGGCAGCCCCAGCATTTT. Protein: CASTLRGGTGQPQHF.

Many counts were recorded for this clonotype. V and J are TRBV2 and TRBJ1-4; 9 bases align to TRBD1. Losses at the gene ends were 6 bases for V and 8 bases for J; bases not matched to a gene: 7. The CDR3 extends over 14 amino acids. The germline CDR1 and CDR2 sequences are SNHLY and FYNNEI. The DNA of the CDR3 is TGTGCCAGCAGGGACGGACAGGGGATGGAAAAACTGTTTTTT. It yields the protein CASRDGQGMEKLFF.

This sequence joins TRBV4-1 and TRBJ1-2; 8 positions match TRBD1. The CDR3 sequence is 16 residues long. Germline assignment: CDR1 MGHRA and CDR2 YSYEKL. V lost 1 base, J lost 6 bases, and 10 bases stayed unmatched. As DNA, the CDR3 is TGCGCCAGCAGCCAAGGAAGGGTCCAGGGGGCCCATGGCTACACCTTC. Protein: CASSQGRVQGAHGYTF.

The V call is TRBV28, the J call TRBJ2-3; 9 nucleotides line up with TRBD2. The CDR3 spans 15 residues. CDR1 is MDHEN, CDR2 SYDVKM, per germline. The V and J ends lost 8 bases and 4 bases, in that order; junction bases with no gene match: 10. The CDR3 DNA is TGTGCCAGCGTTGGCGGGAGGGATCCCCCAGATACGCAGTATTTT. Protein product: CASVGGRDPPDTQYF.

This clonotype has a handful of counts. Since the CDR3 does not end with the conserved phenylalanine or tryptophan, this likely comes from a read error. This sequence joins TRBV5-5 and TRBJ1-1; no clear D. Deletions cut 1 base from V and 1 base from J, with 8 bases between. The CDR3 spans 14 residues. Germline values: CDR1 SGHKS, CDR2 YYEKEE (reference sequence). CDR3 nucleotide sequence: TGTGCCAGCAGCTTGCCCGACACGAACACTGAAGCTTTCCTT. Translating gives CASSLPDTNTEAFL.

The table lists this clonotype with many counts. The rearrangement joins TRBV6-1 to TRBJ1-1; 9 bases match TRBD1. V dropped 5 bases and J dropped 4; count of bases not matched to a gene: 5. Germline V gene data show CDR1 as MNHNS and CDR2 as SASEGT. The CDR3 is 14 residues long. CDR3 residues: CASSLPTGGTEAFF. The CDR3 nucleotides are TGTGCCAGCAGTCTACCGACAGGGGGCACTGAAGCTTTCTTT.

The chain joins TRBV19 to TRBJ1-1; D possibly corresponds to TRBD1 (5 bases). The CDR3 sequence is 15 residues long. Trimming cost V 7 bases and J 0 bases, with 15 bases left between them. Germline assignment: CDR1 LNHDA and CDR2 SQIVND (reference sequence). CDR3 sequence (DNA): TGTGCCAGTACCGTTCGGCGGGGGTTGAACACTGAAGCTTTCTTT. Its protein is CASTVRRGLNTEAFF.

Comments on this clonotype: A much larger clone differs by one base, so this may be a read error. V is TRBV27 and J is TRBJ2-7; 8 bases line up with TRBD1. The germline CDR1 and CDR2 sequences are MNHEY and SMNVEV (reference sequence). CDR3 size: 14 residues. The chain's CDR3 is CASSSSDRGYEKYF. The CDR3 nucleotides are TGTGCCAGCAGTTCCTCAGACAGGGGCTACGAGAAGTACTTC.

This clonotype has ten or more counts. V usage is TRBV6-5 and J usage is TRBJ1-1, with D perhaps TRBD1 (6 bases). The V end was cut by 0 bases, the J end by 6 bases, with 17 bases between. The CDR3 runs 16 residues. Germline CDR1 is MNHEY and CDR2 is SVGAGI. CDR3 sequence reads: CASSYSRQGHRAEAFF. The CDR3 nucleotides read TGTGCCAGCAGTTACTCTCGGCAGGGGCATCGTGCTGAAGCTTTCTTT.

This chain links TRBV7-9 with TRBJ2-5; 8 bases match TRBD1. The CDR3 consists of 15 residues. The junction had 12 bases not matched to a gene; V was cut back by 7 bases and J by 5 bases. The germline gives CDR1 SEHNR, CDR2 FQNEAQ (reference sequence). The CDR3 protein is CASTTQGAAGETQYF. CDR3 bases: TGTGCCAGCACGACTCAGGGGGCCGCCGGTGAGACCCAGTACTTC.

In this sample, this clonotype turned up once. V is TRBV6-1 and J is TRBJ2-1; TRBD2 matches at 9 bases. Germline assignment: CDR1 MNHNS and CDR2 SASEGT. The CDR3 extends over 15 amino acids. V lost 7 bases to trimming and J lost 5 bases; unmatched junction nucleotides: 9. The CDR3 loop is CASNLLAGSHNEQFF. The CDR3, as DNA: TGTGCCAGCAACCTTCTAGCGGGATCCCACAATGAGCAGTTCTTC.

Only a few counts were recorded for this clonotype. The chain carries TRBV20-1 and TRBJ2-7, with D perhaps matching TRBD1 (6 bases). The CDR3 covers 15 residues. Per germline, CDR1 DFQATT and CDR2 SNEGSKA (reference sequence). V was cut by 2 bases and J by 2 bases, with 16 bases left in between. The CDR3 region has the DNA TGCAGTGCTAGAAGTGTGGGGGCAGGAACCTACGAGCAGTACTTC. It yields the protein CSARSVGAGTYEQYF.

Comments on this clonotype: Being one base from a much bigger clone, this may be a read error. CDR3 nucleotide sequence: TGTGCCAGCAGACAACAAGACATAAACACTGAAGCTTTCTTT. Protein product: CASRQQDINTEAFF. The rearrangement links TRBV6-2 or TRBV6-3 to TRBJ1-1; D is uncertain. Per the germline V gene, CDR1 is MNHEY and CDR2 is SVGEGT. V was clipped by 6 bases and J by 2 bases, with 13 bases between them. The CDR3 has 14 residues.

This clonotype showed up just a few times. The chain couples TRBV7-9 to TRBJ1-1; tentatively, D is TRBD1 (6 bases). The CDR3 is 14 residues long. The V end was cut by 10 bases, the J end by 1 base, with 16 bases between. Per germline, CDR1 SEHNR and CDR2 FQNEAQ (reference sequence). The CDR3 DNA follows: TGTGCCACGTCCATGGGACATCGGAACACTGAAGCTTTCTTT. Translated: CATSMGHRNTEAFF.

This sequence joins TRBV5-1 and TRBJ2-7; 10 nucleotides align to TRBD1. The V gene end was trimmed by 2 bases and the J gene end by 5 bases; junction bases not matched to a gene: 4. The CDR3 has 14 residues. From germline, CDR1 is SGHRS and CDR2 YFSETQ. CDR3 region: CASSFGTGDNEQYF. The CDR3 nucleotides read TGCGCCAGCAGCTTCGGGACAGGGGATAACGAGCAGTACTTC.

This clonotype was picked up many times. The chain is built from TRBV6-1 and TRBJ2-2; 7 positions match TRBD1. The ends lost 5 bases at V and 5 bases at J; junction bases unmatched: 8. This CDR3 is 15 amino acids long. The germline CDR1 and CDR2 sequences are MNHNS and SASEGT. The CDR3 DNA is TGTGCCAGCAGTCATGACGGGACAGCTACCGGGGAGCTGTTTTTT. Translation: CASSHDGTATGELFF.

This clonotype has a count of ten or more. The chain recombines TRBV6-2 or TRBV6-3 with TRBJ2-7; the match to TRBD1 covers 9 bases. CDR1 and CDR2 (germline): MNHEY, SVGEGT. V was pared by 5 bases and J by 1 base, with 9 bases of the junction left unmatched. The CDR3 has 16 residues. This chain's CDR3 is CASSRPGQGVSYEQYF. The CDR3 DNA sequence: TGTGCCAGCAGTCGCCCGGGACAGGGAGTTTCCTACGAGCAGTACTTC.